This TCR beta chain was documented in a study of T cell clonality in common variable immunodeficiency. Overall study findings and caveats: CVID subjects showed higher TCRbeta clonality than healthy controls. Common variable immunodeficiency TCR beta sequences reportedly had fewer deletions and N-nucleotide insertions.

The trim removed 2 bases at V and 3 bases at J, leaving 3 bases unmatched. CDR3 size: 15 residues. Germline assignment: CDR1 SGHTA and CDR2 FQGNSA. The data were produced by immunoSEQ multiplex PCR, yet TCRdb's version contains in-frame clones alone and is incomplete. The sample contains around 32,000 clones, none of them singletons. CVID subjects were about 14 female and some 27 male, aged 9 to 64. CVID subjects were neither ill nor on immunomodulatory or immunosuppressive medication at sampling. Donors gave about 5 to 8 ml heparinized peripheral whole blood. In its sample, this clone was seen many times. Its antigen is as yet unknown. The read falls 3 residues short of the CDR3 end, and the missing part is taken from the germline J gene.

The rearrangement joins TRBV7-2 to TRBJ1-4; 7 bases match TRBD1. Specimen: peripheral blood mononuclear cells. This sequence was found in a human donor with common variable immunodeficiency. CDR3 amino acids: CASSLHGTANEKLFF. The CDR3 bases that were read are TGTGCCAGCAGCTTACACGGGACAGCTAATGAAAAA.